The clone carrying this T cell receptor (beta chain) has more than one count but fewer than ten. The V end was cut by 6 bases, the J end by 9 bases, with 14 bases between. Germline CDR1 and CDR2: MNHEY and SVGAGI. This CDR3 is built from 12 residues. Via MiXCR, TCRdb re-called the 5' RACE reads, giving one row per CDR3 protein. The table lists about 790,000 distinct CDR3 sequences, 15% to 20% of them singletons. This sample stems from a study of identical twins. These data were also filed under a second study, of T cells expressing NK-cell markers. As that study records: Researchers got TCR beta repertoires out of sorted CD3+CD56+NKG2C+, CD3+CD56+NKG2C- and CD3+CD56-NKG2C+ T cells. Just one sequenced donor of eight was HCMV-seronegative, while seven were seropositive. HCMV specificity of the expanded NKG2C+ T cell clones was not established.

Sample: PBMCs. This clonotype was obtained from a woman aged 18-29 years in good health. The chain carries TRBV6-5 and TRBJ1-1; D not certain. CDR3: CASRSDGRKAFF. The CDR3 DNA follows: TGTGCCAGCAGGTCGGACGGCCGGAAAGCTTTCTTT.